The 9 T cell receptor beta chains listed next were all sequenced from one sample in a study of T cell changes during pregnancy in multiple sclerosis. The method was immunoSEQ multiplex PCR; TCRdb's version includes in-frame clones alone and lacks a portion of them. The data contain tens of thousands of clones, 80% to 95% of them seen just once; the ten biggest clones take up around 2%. Source: peripheral blood, taken in the second trimester of pregnancy. These receptor sequences come from a female donor with multiple sclerosis, enrolled in a pregnancy study.

The chain links TRBV5-1 to TRBJ1-5, with a possible D match to TRBD1 (6 bases). The germline V gene has CDR1 SGHRS and CDR2 YFSETQ. Trimming removed 2 bases at V and 4 bases at J, with 13 bases between. This CDR3 is 15 amino acids long. This CDR3 is CASSLTGQENQPQHF. The CDR3 coding sequence is TGCGCCAGCAGCTTAACAGGGCAAGAAAATCAGCCCCAGCATTTT.

This clone was seen just once. V gene TRBV15 combines with J gene TRBJ2-1; 8 bases are shared with TRBD2. V was pared by 3 bases and J by 0 bases, with 10 bases of the junction left unmatched. This CDR3 is built from 18 residues. Per the germline V gene, CDR1 is LNHNV and CDR2 is YYDKDF (reference sequence). The CDR3 DNA is TGTGCCACCAGCAGGGAGGGGGGACTAGGAAGCTCCTACAATGAGCAGTTCTTC. Translation gives CATSREGGLGSSYNEQFF.

The table lists this clone with a few counts. The V call is TRBV6-1, the J call TRBJ1-2, with 7 bases lining up with TRBD1. The germline V gene encodes CDR1 MNHNS and CDR2 SASEGT. The junction had 11 bases not matched to a gene; V was cut back by 3 bases and J by 4 bases. The CDR3 is made up of 16 amino acids. The CDR3 loop reads CASSEPGQPNSYGYTF. The CDR3, as DNA: TGTGCCAGCAGTGAGCCGGGACAGCCTAATTCCTATGGCTACACCTTC.

The rearrangement uses TRBV9 and TRBJ1-3, with D possibly matching TRBD1 (5 bases). In germline, CDR1 is SGDLS, CDR2 YYNGEE. CDR3 length equals 17 residues. Trimming stripped 2 bases from V and 0 bases from J, with 15 bases between. CDR3: CASSVHQGLNSGNTIYF. The CDR3 nucleotides are TGTGCCAGCAGCGTGCACCAGGGCCTGAACTCTGGAAACACCATATATTTT.

The CDR3 reads CASSLMTALNTGELFF. DNA of the CDR3: TGTGCCAGCAGCTTGATGACAGCTTTGAACACCGGGGAGCTGTTTTTT. The gene calls are TRBV5-6 and TRBJ2-2; tentative D call: TRBD1 (5 bases). The CDR3 is 16 amino acids. CDR1 and CDR2 (germline): SGHDT, YYEEEE. Trimming removed 1 base at V and 1 base at J, with 11 bases between.

This clone showed up just once. Other nucleotide sequences from this sample produce the same CDR3. The J gene is TRBJ2-3, the V gene TRBV7-3, with D unresolved. The germline V and J ends were trimmed by 0 bases and 2 bases, with 6 bases remaining between them. Germline V gene data show CDR1 as SGHTA and CDR2 as FQGTGA. There are 14 residues in the CDR3. The CDR3, as DNA: TGTGCCAGCAGCTTAACGCGCGACACAGATACGCAGTATTTT. Protein sequence: CASSLTRDTDTQYF. The full variable domain, completed using reference TRBV7-3 and TRBJ2-3, is GAGVSQTPSNKVTEKGKYVELRCDPISGHTALYWYRQSLGQGPEFLIYFQGTGAADDSGLPNDRFFAVRPEGSVSTLKIQRTERGDSAVYLCASSLTRDTDTQYFGPGTRLTVL.

The V gene is TRBV2, the J gene TRBJ2-2, with D maybe TRBD2 (5 bases). The CDR3 runs 13 residues. Trimming cost V 11 bases and J 0 bases, with 10 bases left between them. Per germline, CDR1 SNHLY and CDR2 FYNNEI. CDR3 coding DNA: TGTGCCGCTAGAGGGTCGAACACCGGGGAGCTGTTTTTT. As protein: CAARGSNTGELFF.

This clone was picked up a small number of times. The chain uses TRBV4-1 and TRBJ1-1; D is undetermined. There are 14 residues in the CDR3. Trimming stripped 0 bases from V and 1 base from J, with 6 bases between. Germline CDR1 is MGHRA and CDR2 is YSYEKL. CDR3: CASSQDSGNTEAFF. The DNA of the CDR3 is TGCGCCAGCAGCCAAGATTCAGGGAACACTGAAGCTTTCTTT.

CDR3 region: CASSFAGGVTDTQYF. The DNA of the CDR3 is TGTGCCAGCAGCTTCGCGGGAGGGGTCACAGATACGCAGTATTTT. The chain recombines TRBV5-6 with TRBJ2-3; 9 positions agree with TRBD2. The trim removed 2 bases at V and 2 bases at J, leaving 3 bases unmatched. This CDR3 has 15 residues. Per the germline V gene, CDR1 is SGHDT and CDR2 is YYEEEE.